The 4 T cell receptor beta chains below all came from one sample that was sequenced in a study of CD8 T cells in ankylosing spondylitis. MiXCR, run by TCRdb on the 5' RACE reads, gives a single entry per CDR3 protein. The profile shows around 130,000 distinct CDR3 sequences, approximately 6.8% of them singletons. Sequencing was done on a sample of blood, either unsorted or a sorted T cell fraction (not recorded which). These receptors all come from a male donor with ankylosing spondylitis or in good health (not recorded which).

At least ten counts were recorded for this clonotype. J is TRBJ2-5 and V is TRBV27, with 13 bases fitting TRBD2. This CDR3 comprises 16 residues. The trim removed 7 bases at V and 2 bases at J, leaving 7 bases unmatched. In germline, CDR1 is MNHEY, CDR2 SMNVEV (reference sequence). The CDR3 DNA reads as TGTGCCAGCATGGGACTAGCGGGACATTATCAAGAGACCCAGTACTTC. Protein sequence: CASMGLAGHYQETQYF.

This clonotype occurred many times. This chain joins TRBV5-1 and TRBJ2-5; a possible D gene is TRBD1 (5 bases). Trimming took 3 bases from V and 8 from J, leaving 20 bases between them. The CDR3 length is 15 residues. Looked up from germline, CDR1 is SGHRS and CDR2 is YFSETQ. The chain's CDR3 is CASSSLGDGEDTQYF. Written as DNA, the CDR3 is TGCGCCAGCAGCTCCCTAGGGGATGGCGAGGATACCCAGTACTTC.

This clonotype was counted at least ten times. The chain joins TRBV5-1 to TRBJ1-6; TRBD1 might be the D (5 bases). Trimming shortened V by 4 bases and J by 0 bases, and 17 bases separated the two germline ends. CDR3 length: 18 residues. Germline CDR1 SGHRS, CDR2 YFSETQ. CDR3 region: CASSTSGRESSYNSPLHF. In nucleotides, the CDR3 is TGCGCCAGCAGCACGTCGGGACGTGAGAGCTCCTATAATTCACCCCTCCACTTT.

This clonotype was seen ten or more times. This sequence joins TRBV28 and TRBJ1-2, with 7 bases lining up with TRBD1. The CDR3 extends over 12 amino acids. Looked up from germline, CDR1 is MDHEN and CDR2 is SYDVKM. V lost 6 bases, J lost 7 bases, and 5 bases stayed unmatched. CDR3 sequence: CASRTGSLGYTF. The CDR3 DNA reads as TGTGCCAGCAGGACAGGGTCCCTTGGCTACACCTTC.